This TCR beta chain was profiled in a study of memory CD4+ T cells and cytomegalovirus serostatus. TCRdb keeps only in-frame clones here, not all; method: immunoSEQ multiplex PCR. Of some 80,000 clones listed, 75% to 90% are singletons. Germline CDR1 and CDR2: SGHRS and YFSETQ. Trimming pared 0 bases from V and 1 base from J, leaving 10 bases between. This CDR3 contains 15 residues. Single viable CD3+CD4+CD8-CD45RO+ cells were sorted as the memory CD4+ T cells. Specimen: memory CD4+ T cells from blood. The chain carries TRBV5-1 and TRBJ1-1; D is ambiguous. The TCR comes from an adult in good health and CMV-seronegative. The CDR3 sequence is CASSLDILGNTEAFF. The CDR3 DNA reads as TGCGCCAGCAGCTTGGATATCTTGGGGAACACTGAAGCTTTCTTT.